This T cell receptor (beta chain) comes out of a study of OX40 agonist ivuxolimab in advanced cancers. This clone was counted a single time. The germline V gene encodes CDR1 SEHNR and CDR2 FQNEAQ (reference sequence). This CDR3 has 16 residues. The V and J ends lost 1 base and 1 base respectively, with 13 bases between them. Measured with immunoSEQ multiplex PCR; TCRdb has only the in-frame clones, and not every one. The sample consists of about 80,000 clones, roughly 90% of them appearing once. This chain connects TRBV7-9 to TRBJ1-1; D perhaps matches TRBD1 (5 bases). The receptor was derived from an adult with an advanced solid tumor such as melanoma, head and neck, liver or kidney cancer. The source material was CD4+ or CD8+ T cells sorted from blood, sampled in a trial of the OX40 agonist ivuxolimab. Written as DNA, the CDR3 is TGTGCCAGCAGCTTAGTGTGGGGGAACACGAACACTGAAGCTTTCTTT. Protein product: CASSLVWGNTNTEAFF.